A single sample gave rise to the 32 T cell receptor beta chains below, sequenced in a study of PD-L1 blockade in urothelial cancer. Generated by immunoSEQ multiplex PCR, the TCRdb table keeps only in-frame clones and is missing some. The sample has about 35,000 clones, approximately 80% seen once. Sample time point: peripheral blood 6 weeks after treatment start. The sequenced sample was PBMCs, obtained around atezolizumab (anti-PD-L1) treatment. The receptors here all came from a middle-aged man with urothelial cancer.

This clone was seen once. The rearrangement links TRBV2 to TRBJ2-2, with TRBD1 identical over 10 bases. From germline, CDR1 is SNHLY and CDR2 FYNNEI. The V segment lost 6 bases and the J segment 6 bases; nucleotides outside the gene matches: 10. This CDR3 region has 16 residues. CDR3 bases: TGTGCCAGCAGCCTGGGGGGACAGGGGCGGGCCGGGGAGCTGTTTTTT. It encodes CASSLGGQGRAGELFF.

This chain uses TRBV19 with TRBJ1-2; D uncertain. The CDR3 is made up of 13 amino acids. Between the trimmed V and J ends, which lost 4 bases and 8 bases, there was a span of 14 bases. CDR1 and CDR2 (germline): LNHDA, SQIVND (reference sequence). Here the CDR3 reads CASSTTQTGGYTF. CDR3 nucleotide sequence: TGTGCCAGTAGTACGACACAAACGGGAGGCTACACCTTC.

The rearrangement uses TRBV7-2 and TRBJ1-1; D uncertain. V was shortened by 4 bases and J by 10 bases, with 10 bases between the two germline ends. The CDR3 covers 11 residues. From germline, CDR1 is SGHTA and CDR2 FQGNSA. Here the CDR3 reads CASSSRVRAFF. CDR3 DNA: TGTGCCAGCAGCTCGCGGGTGCGAGCTTTCTTT.

This clone was seen more than once but under ten times. The chain joins TRBV9 to TRBJ1-4, with D maybe TRBD1 (5 bases). V was clipped by 0 bases and J by 6 bases, with 9 bases between them. Germline-derived CDR1 and CDR2 are SGDLS and YYNGEE. The CDR3 sequence is 14 residues long. CDR3: CASSVVPGDEKLFF. The CDR3 nucleotides are TGTGCCAGCAGCGTAGTCCCGGGGGATGAAAAACTGTTTTTT.

The rearrangement links TRBV27 to TRBJ1-3; 7 bases line up with TRBD1. The germline V gene encodes CDR1 MNHEY and CDR2 SMNVEV (reference sequence). Losses at the gene ends were 4 bases for V and 1 base for J; bases not matched to a gene: 10. The CDR3 loop spans 17 amino acids. DNA of the CDR3: TGTGCCAGCAGTTCCACATACAGGGGCCCTTCTGGAAACACCATATATTTT. This encodes CASSSTYRGPSGNTIYF.

The chain uses TRBV5-1 and TRBJ2-1; D is possibly TRBD1 (5 bases). CDR3 length: 13 amino acids. V was cut by 4 bases and J by 8 bases, with 13 bases left in between. Germline CDR1 is SGHRS and CDR2 is YFSETQ. CDR3 residues: CASSDFLGHEQFF. In DNA form, the CDR3 reads TGCGCCAGCAGCGACTTCCTGGGGCATGAGCAGTTCTTC.

The rearrangement uses TRBV5-5 and TRBJ2-5; 10 bases align to TRBD2. The CDR3 runs 16 residues. The ends lost 2 bases at V and 1 base at J; junction bases unmatched: 5. Germline V gene lookup returns CDR1 SGHKS and CDR2 YYEKEE (reference sequence). The CDR3 DNA follows: TGTGCCAGCAGCTTAATGGGGACTAGCGCCCAAGAGACCCAGTACTTC. It translates to CASSLMGTSAQETQYF.

In its sample, this clone ranks as medium-sized. This chain joins TRBV6-6 and TRBJ2-5, with D possibly matching TRBD1 (7 bases). CDR1 and CDR2 from the germline V gene are MNHNY and SVGAGI (reference sequence). The germline V and J ends were trimmed by 6 bases and 1 base, with 12 bases remaining between them. CDR3 size: 14 residues. The CDR3 nucleotides read TGTGCCAGCAGAATCCAGGGGGGCCAAGAGACCCAGTACTTC. Its protein is CASRIQGGQETQYF.

The V call is TRBV4-2, the J call TRBJ2-7, with D tentatively TRBD2 (5 bases). V lost 1 base and J lost 2, with 18 bases in between. The length of the CDR3 is 17 residues. Germline V gene sequence: CDR1 LGHNA, CDR2 YNFKEQ. The DNA of the CDR3 is TGTGCCAGCAGCCAAGTCATTCGTGGGAGAGGAACCTACGAGCAGTACTTC. Amino acids: CASSQVIRGRGTYEQYF.

The chain links TRBV7-2 to TRBJ1-3; weak D call: TRBD1 (6 bases). The CDR3 contains 16 residues. The germline V gene encodes CDR1 SGHTA and CDR2 FQGNSA. Trimming stripped 2 bases from V and 7 bases from J, with 18 bases between. The CDR3 here is CASSLNPSTGGNTIYF. DNA of the CDR3: TGTGCCAGCAGCTTAAACCCCTCGACAGGTGGCAACACCATATATTTT.

The gene calls are TRBV5-4 and TRBJ1-1; D remains ambiguous. CDR1 and CDR2 from the germline V gene are SGHNT and YYREEE (reference sequence). The ends were cut back, 2 bases at V and 0 bases at J, with 8 bases in the middle. This CDR3 is 14 amino acids long. DNA of the CDR3: TGTGCCAGCAGCTTTGTTGACATGAACACTGAAGCTTTCTTT. Residues: CASSFVDMNTEAFF.

The CDR3 DNA reads TGTGCCAGCAGTCGGACAGGGGGTCCCTACAATGAGCAGTTCTTC. Protein sequence: CASSRTGGPYNEQFF. This chain connects TRBV6-5 to TRBJ2-1; TRBD1 matches 10 bases. The V segment lost 5 bases and the J segment 2 bases; nucleotides outside the gene matches: 3. The CDR3 has 15 amino acids. Germline loops: CDR1 MNHEY, CDR2 SVGAGI.

This clone is termed medium-sized. The chain carries TRBV4-3 and TRBJ2-1; TRBD2 matches at 9 bases. This CDR3 spans 15 amino acids. CDR1 and CDR2 (germline): LGHNA, YSLEER. The J segment lost 9 bases and the V segment lost 0 bases, leaving 6 bases of the junction unmatched. The CDR3 DNA reads TGCGCCAGCAGCCAAGACTCTAGCGGGAAAGTTGAGCAGTTCTTC. Encoded protein: CASSQDSSGKVEQFF.

This clone was seen once. The J gene is TRBJ2-3, the V gene TRBV6-4; TRBD2 matches 7 bases. CDR1 MRHNA and CDR2 SNTAGT come from the germline V gene. The length of the CDR3 is 14 residues. V gave up 2 bases and J gave up 5 bases; unmatched junction bases: 4. The CDR3 region is CASSDGGGGDTQYF. The CDR3 nucleotides read TGTGCCAGCAGTGACGGGGGGGGAGGAGATACGCAGTATTTT.

V usage is TRBV19 and J usage is TRBJ2-3; TRBD2 is a possible D gene (7 bases). V lost 6 bases to trimming and J lost 5 bases, with 15 bases between them. The length of the CDR3 is 14 residues. Germline V gene lookup returns CDR1 LNHDA and CDR2 SQIVND (reference sequence). The CDR3 loop is CASSRGGSGDTQYF. The CDR3 DNA is TGTGCCAGTAGCCGCGGGGGCTCTGGAGATACGCAGTATTTT. The full variable domain, in which reference TRBV19 and TRBJ2-3 provide the parts outside the CDR3, is DGGITQSPKYLFRKEGQNVTLSCEQNLNHDAMYWYRQDPGQGLRLIYYSQIVNDFQKGDIAEGYSVSREKKESFPLTVTSAQKNPTAFYLCASSRGGSGDTQYFGPGTRLTVL.

This clone has more than one count but fewer than ten. This chain connects TRBV7-8 to TRBJ1-5; 12 nucleotides match TRBD1. In germline, CDR1 is SGHVS, CDR2 FQNEAQ. Unmatched junction bases numbered 9, after V lost 5 bases and J lost 7 bases. The length of the CDR3 is 16 residues. The CDR3 DNA sequence: TGTGCCAGCAGCCAGGGGGACAGGGGGCGCCGACAGCCCCAGCATTTT. This gives the protein CASSQGDRGRRQPQHF.

V is TRBV12-5 and J is TRBJ2-1; 11 positions match TRBD2. CDR1 is LGHNT and CDR2 is FRNRAP in the germline V gene. The CDR3 has 15 amino acids. The V and J ends lost 2 bases and 6 bases, in that order; junction bases with no gene match: 3. Here the CDR3 reads CASGLLAGGVNEQFF. CDR3 nucleotide sequence: TGTGCTAGTGGTTTGTTAGCGGGAGGGGTCAATGAGCAGTTCTTC.

CDR3: CASSFDRGLNTQYF. In DNA form, the CDR3 reads TGTGCCAGCAGCTTCGACAGGGGGCTAAATACGCAGTATTTT. The chain couples TRBV7-9 to TRBJ2-3; 10 bases fit TRBD1. Trimming removed 3 bases from V and 7 bases from J; junction bases left unmatched: 4. CDR1 is SEHNR, CDR2 FQNEAQ, per germline (reference sequence). This CDR3 region has 14 residues.

The chain has TRBV27 and TRBJ2-2; 13 bases agree with TRBD2. The CDR3 is made up of 20 amino acids. CDR1 is MNHEY and CDR2 is SMNVEV in the germline V gene (reference sequence). The trim removed 6 bases at V and 6 bases at J, leaving 19 bases unmatched. CDR3 loop: CASSPWTSGSNFFSAGELFF. The CDR3 DNA sequence: TGTGCCAGCAGCCCGTGGACTAGCGGGAGCAATTTTTTTTCCGCCGGGGAGCTGTTTTTT.

The chain is built from TRBV28 and TRBJ2-1; no firm D call. The CDR3 spans 11 residues. Deletions cut 6 bases from V and 8 bases from J, with 8 bases between. The germline CDR1 and CDR2 sequences are MDHEN and SYDVKM. The DNA for the CDR3 is TGTGCCAGCAGATCTAGGTATGAGCAGTTCTTC. Translation: CASRSRYEQFF. Full variable domain (outside the CDR3, taken from reference TRBV28 and TRBJ2-1): DVKVTQSSRYLVKRTGEKVFLECVQDMDHENMFWYRQDPGLGLRLIYFSYDVKMKEKGDIPEGYSVSREKKERFSLILESASTNQTSMYLCASRSRYEQFFGPGTRLTVL.

This sequence joins TRBV6-5 and TRBJ1-4; TRBD1 is a possible D gene (5 bases). Germline-derived CDR1 and CDR2 are MNHEY and SVGAGI. CDR3 length: 12 amino acids. V was shortened by 4 bases and J by 10 bases, with 10 bases between the two germline ends. The CDR3 DNA reads as TGTGCCAGCAGTTTACGGCAGGGAAAACTGTTTTTT. Amino acids: CASSLRQGKLFF.

V is TRBV7-8 and J is TRBJ2-7; a possible D gene is TRBD2 (5 bases). The V end was cut by 6 bases, the J end by 7 bases, with 22 bases between. Per germline, CDR1 SGHVS and CDR2 FQNEAQ. The CDR3 length is 15 residues. The CDR3 region is CASRPSGAPAGEQYF. The CDR3 region has the DNA TGTGCCAGCAGACCGAGCGGAGCTCCGGCGGGTGAGCAGTACTTC.

V and J are TRBV7-2 and TRBJ2-5; TRBD2 aligns across 7 bases. The CDR3 contains 16 residues. Germline V gives CDR1 SGHTA, CDR2 FQGNSA. The ends lost 5 bases at V and 3 bases at J; junction bases unmatched: 12. The CDR3 loop is CASSPGWGGGEETQYF. The CDR3 DNA sequence: TGTGCCAGCAGCCCTGGATGGGGGGGAGGAGAAGAGACCCAGTACTTC.

This clone was seen a few times. The chain couples TRBV6-5 to TRBJ1-5; 9 bases map to TRBD1. V shed 5 bases and J 3 bases; nucleotides not matched to a gene: 5. The CDR3 consists of 15 residues. Germline CDR1 is MNHEY and CDR2 is SVGAGI. The CDR3 here is CASSTRDRANQPQHF. For the CDR3, the DNA is TGTGCCAGCAGTACGCGGGACAGGGCCAATCAGCCCCAGCATTTT.

The CDR3 loop is CASSQEGRRLGVGQYF. CDR3 in DNA: TGCGCCAGCAGCCAAGAGGGGAGAAGACTCGGGGTAGGGCAGTACTTC. The rearrangement joins TRBV4-1 to TRBJ2-7; tentative D call: TRBD2 (5 bases). Germline CDR1 is MGHRA and CDR2 is YSYEKL. The CDR3 totals 16 residues. V was pared by 0 bases and J by 9 bases, with 21 bases between.

This chain links TRBV28 with TRBJ1-5; 9 nucleotides agree with TRBD1. CDR1 is MDHEN, CDR2 SYDVKM, per germline. The CDR3 covers 14 residues. The ends lost 5 bases at V and 4 bases at J; junction bases unmatched: 3. The CDR3 region is CASSRQGGNQPQHF. CDR3 DNA: TGTGCCAGCAGTCGACAGGGGGGGAATCAGCCCCAGCATTTT.

This clone was recorded once. The chain is built from TRBV5-4 and TRBJ1-1; no definite D call. This CDR3 spans 15 amino acids. Trimming shortened V by 5 bases and J by 4 bases, and 18 bases separated the two germline ends. Germline CDR1 reads SGHNT; CDR2 reads YYREEE (reference sequence). The CDR3, as DNA: TGTGCCAGCAGGGGCCGGGAAGGAACCTCCACTGAAGCTTTCTTT. Translating it yields CASRGREGTSTEAFF.

The chain is built from TRBV7-9 and TRBJ2-7, with D perhaps matching TRBD1 (5 bases). With 2 bases removed from V and 4 bases from J, the gap between germline ends came to 9 bases. This CDR3 has 13 amino acids. CDR1 and CDR2 (germline): SEHNR, FQNEAQ (reference sequence). The CDR3 bases are TGTGCCAGCAGCTTATCACAGGCTTACGAGCAGTACTTC. Residues: CASSLSQAYEQYF.

The chain links TRBV7-9 to TRBJ2-1; 13 nucleotides match TRBD2. The CDR3 sequence is 16 residues long. With 5 bases clipped from V and 5 bases from J, the junction kept 6 bases outside the gene matches. Germline CDR1 reads SEHNR; CDR2 reads FQNEAQ (reference sequence). DNA for the CDR3: TGTGCCAGCAGCAGGACTAGCGGGAGTAACCACAATGAGCAGTTCTTC. This sequence encodes CASSRTSGSNHNEQFF.

The rearrangement joins TRBV6-5 to TRBJ2-5, with D possibly being TRBD2 (6 bases). Trimming removed 8 bases from V and 5 bases from J, with 15 bases in between. CDR3 length equals 13 residues. Germline V gene sequence: CDR1 MNHEY, CDR2 SVGAGI. The CDR3 DNA follows: TGTGCCAGCGGGCGGGGTCGCGCGGAGACCCAGTACTTC. This gives the protein CASGRGRAETQYF.

V gene TRBV30 combines with J gene TRBJ2-5; D remains ambiguous. Germline V CDR1 and CDR2: GTSNPN, SVGIG (reference sequence). V dropped 0 bases and J dropped 2 bases, with 7 bases sitting between them. The CDR3 spans 13 residues. The CDR3: CAWSVNYQETQYF. The DNA for the CDR3 is TGTGCCTGGAGTGTAAACTATCAAGAGACCCAGTACTTC.

The V and J genes are TRBV7-2 and TRBJ2-6, with 10 bases identical to TRBD1. This CDR3 contains 16 residues. Per the germline V gene, CDR1 is SGHTA and CDR2 is FQGNSA. The J segment lost 2 bases and the V segment lost 5 bases, leaving 3 bases of the junction unmatched. This CDR3 is CASSLGTGAGANVLTF. The CDR3 nucleotides read TGTGCCAGCAGCCTTGGGACAGGGGCTGGGGCCAACGTCCTGACTTTC.